This TCR beta chain derives from a study of early T cells in non-severe SARS-CoV-2 infection (dated by TCRdb to the early 2020s). Some background on the complete study: Because TCR sequencing relied on bulk RNA taken from unsorted whole blood, pairing of alpha and beta chains was not possible. General conclusions and limits of the study: Matching against VDJdb was skewed toward anti-spike CD8 responses, likely underestimated virus-specific expansions, and missed private and CD4 specificities.

For this clonotype: What this receptor recognizes is not known. The record has no base qualities; no much larger clone is one base away.

The library was obtained by 5' RACE. Sequencer: NextSeq 500. Unique molecular identifiers were attached to individual cDNA molecules in the TCR library protocol so that sequencing error and PCR bias could be corrected. Both TCR alpha and beta chains were sequenced, and tight co-correlation was observed between alpha and beta sequence abundances in each sample. Per the original workflow: Decombinator V4 was used to annotate TCR sequences for V gene, J gene and CDR3. TCRs were defined as expanded if a significant change between any two time points was detected under a Poisson model with p below 0.0001. Abundances of TCRs were expressed as counts per million after normalisation to the total number of TCRs sequenced in each sample. MAIT TCRs were defined by TRAV1-2 paired with TRAJ12, TRAJ20 or TRAJ33, and iNKT TCRs by TRAV10 paired with TRAJ18. VDJdb, accessed on 1 November 2021, was searched for TCRs annotated for CMV, EBV and SARS-CoV-2, and TCRs annotated for more than one antigen were excluded. TCRdb redid the processing of the public reads, applying fastp at Q25 and MiXCR, and retained in-frame beta chains. Every entry covers one CDR3 protein and lists the most common genes and DNA from its rows. TCRdb's processing, not the study's, gives the V and J calls here. The sample has about 94,000 distinct CDR3 sequences on record, about 13% of them singletons. The ten most abundant clones make up around 2.4% of the sample.

The germline V gene encodes CDR1 SGHRS and CDR2 YFSETQ. V drops 4 bases and J drops 3 bases, leaving 11 bases in between. The CDR3 runs 13 amino acids, cysteine and phenylalanine included. The sequence is cut down to CDR3 DNA, 39 bases in frame from base 1. This was a case-control study nested in a cohort of healthcare workers in London, UK, who had nasopharyngeal swab PCR tests and blood samples taken every week. Between 23 and 31 March 2020, the week of the UK lockdown, healthcare workers were enrolled and then followed up weekly for as long as 16 weeks. The sequence derives from an adult who was a healthcare worker with PCR-confirmed SARS-CoV-2 infection or an uninfected control (not recorded which). Sequenced input: whole blood. The rearrangement combines TRBV5-1 with TRBJ2-7; the D gene is possibly TRBD1 or TRBD2, each agreeing over 5 bases. The DNA reads as follows: TGCGCCAGCAGCCTGGGACCAGACTACGAGCAGTACTTC. Translated, it reads CASSLGPDYEQYF.